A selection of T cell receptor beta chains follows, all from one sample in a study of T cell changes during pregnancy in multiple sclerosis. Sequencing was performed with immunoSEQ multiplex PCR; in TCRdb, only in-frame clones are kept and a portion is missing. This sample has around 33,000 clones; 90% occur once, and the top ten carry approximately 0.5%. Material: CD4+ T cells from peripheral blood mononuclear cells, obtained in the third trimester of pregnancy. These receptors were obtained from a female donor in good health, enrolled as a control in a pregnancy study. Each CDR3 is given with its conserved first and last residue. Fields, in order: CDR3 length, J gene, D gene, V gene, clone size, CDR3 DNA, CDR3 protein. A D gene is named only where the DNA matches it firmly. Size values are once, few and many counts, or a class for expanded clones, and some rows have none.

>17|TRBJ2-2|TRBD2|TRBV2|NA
TGTGCCAGCACCGGGTCGGTAGCGGGGCCGGGCACCGGGGAGCTGTTTTTT
CASTGSVAGPGTGELFF
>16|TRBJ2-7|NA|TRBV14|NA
TGTGCCAGCAGCCATTCCGGGACTCAGCCCTCCTACGAGCAGTACTTC
CASSHSGTQPSYEQYF
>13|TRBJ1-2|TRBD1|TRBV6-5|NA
TGTGCCAGCAGTTACGACAGGGACTATGGCTACACCTTC
CASSYDRDYGYTF
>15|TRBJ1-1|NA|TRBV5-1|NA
TGCGCCAGCAGGGGCGGGACCCCTTCGAACACTGAAGCTTTCTTT
CASRGGTPSNTEAFF
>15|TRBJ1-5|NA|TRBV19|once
TGTGCCAGTAGGTCAGACGGGGGAAGGGATCAGCCCCAGCATTTT
CASRSDGGRDQPQHF
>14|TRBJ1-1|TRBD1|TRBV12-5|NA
TGTGCTAGTGGCCCTGACCCAGGGGGCACTGAAGCTTTCTTT
CASGPDPGGTEAFF
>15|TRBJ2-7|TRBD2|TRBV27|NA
TGTGCCAGCAGCCGAACTAGCGGGGGGGCGGACGAGCAGTACTTC
CASSRTSGGADEQYF
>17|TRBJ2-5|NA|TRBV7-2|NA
TGTGCCAGCAGCTTAGGTGCGGCGGAGCTGGGTAGGGAGACCCAGTACTTC
CASSLGAAELGRETQYF
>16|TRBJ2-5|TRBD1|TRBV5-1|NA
TGCGCCAGCAGCTTTACTTCGGGACAGGCTGCTGAGACCCAGTACTTC
CASSFTSGQAAETQYF
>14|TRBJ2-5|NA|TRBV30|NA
TGTGCCTGGAGTGTCGGTGGGAGCATCCAGACCCAGTACTTC
CAWSVGGSIQTQYF
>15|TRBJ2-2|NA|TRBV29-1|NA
TGCAGCGTCGAACTAGCAGGGGGAAAAGGCGGGGAGCTGTTTTTT
CSVELAGGKGGELFF
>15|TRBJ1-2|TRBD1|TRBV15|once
TGTGCCACCAGCAGAGAATCCAGGGGGCGCCTCGGCTACACCTTC
CATSRESRGRLGYTF
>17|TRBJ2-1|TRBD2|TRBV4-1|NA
TGCGCCAGCAGCCAAGACGGGCTAGCGGTCTACTACAATGAGCAGTTCTTC
CASSQDGLAVYYNEQFF
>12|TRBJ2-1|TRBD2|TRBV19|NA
TGTGCCAGTAGTACTAGCGGCGGTGAGCAGTTCTTC
CASSTSGGEQFF
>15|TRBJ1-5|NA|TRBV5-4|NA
TGTGCCAGCAGCTTGGCCAGGATGGGCAATCAGCCCCAGCATTTT
CASSLARMGNQPQHF
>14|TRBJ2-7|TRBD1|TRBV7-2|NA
TGTGCCAGCAGTCCCAGGACAGGGCAATACGAGCAGTACTTC
CASSPRTGQYEQYF
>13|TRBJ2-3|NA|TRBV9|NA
TGTGCCAGCAGCGTAGACACAGGTGATACGCAGTATTTT
CASSVDTGDTQYF
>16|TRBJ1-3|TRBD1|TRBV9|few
TGTGCCAGCAGCGCGACTTGGACAGGGACTGGAAACACCATATATTTT
CASSATWTGTGNTIYF
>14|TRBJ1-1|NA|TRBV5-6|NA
TGTGCCAGCAGCTTGGGACCGGCACGGGATGAAGCTTTCTTT
CASSLGPARDEAFF
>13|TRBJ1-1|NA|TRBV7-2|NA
TGTGCCAGCAGCTTTTGGCAGGGCGCTGAAGCTTTCTTT
CASSFWQGAEAFF
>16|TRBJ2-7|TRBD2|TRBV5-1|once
TGCGCCAGCAGCTTGGGGCGCGGGGGGGGCACCTACGAGCAGTACTTC
CASSLGRGGGTYEQYF
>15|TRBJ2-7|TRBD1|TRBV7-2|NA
TGTGCCAGCAGCCTCGGACAGGGGCTCTCCTACGAGCAGTACTTC
CASSLGQGLSYEQYF
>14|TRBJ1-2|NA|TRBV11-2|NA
TGTGCCAGCAGCTCCTTGACAGCTAACTATGGCTACACCTTC
CASSSLTANYGYTF
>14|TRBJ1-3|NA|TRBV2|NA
TGTGCCAGCAGCCCGGACAGTACGGGAAACACCATATATTTT
CASSPDSTGNTIYF
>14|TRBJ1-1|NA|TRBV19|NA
TGTGCCAGTAGTACGGACAGAGGGAACACTGAAGCTTTCTTT
CASSTDRGNTEAFF
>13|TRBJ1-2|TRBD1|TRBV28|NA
TGTGCCAGCAGTTCCGGGACAGACTATGGCTACACCTTC
CASSSGTDYGYTF
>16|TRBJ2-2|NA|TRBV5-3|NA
TGTGCCAGAAGCTTGGCAGGGGCCAAGAACACCGGGGAGCTGTTTTTT
CARSLAGAKNTGELFF
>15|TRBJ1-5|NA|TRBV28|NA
TGTGCCAGCGGAAAGGGACATACCAGCAATCAGCCCCAGCATTTT
CASGKGHTSNQPQHF
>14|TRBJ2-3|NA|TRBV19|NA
TGTGCCAGTAGTCCGCGGGCTAGCACAGATACGCAGTATTTT
CASSPRASTDTQYF
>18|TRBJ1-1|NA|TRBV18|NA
TGTGCCAGCTCACCACTTGGTGTCGGGGGGGACATGAACACTGAAGCTTTCTTT
CASSPLGVGGDMNTEAFF
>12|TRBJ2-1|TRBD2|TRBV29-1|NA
TGCAGCGCCGGACTAGAACGGAATGAGCAGTTCTTC
CSAGLERNEQFF
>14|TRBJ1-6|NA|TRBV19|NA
TGCGCCAGTACGCCCAGGGAGGATAATTCACCCCTCCACTTT
CASTPREDNSPLHF
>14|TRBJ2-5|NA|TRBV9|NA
TGTGCCAGCAGCACCAGACAGGTTCAAGAGACCCAGTACTTC
CASSTRQVQETQYF
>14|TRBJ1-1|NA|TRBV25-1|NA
TGTGCCAGCACCAACACTGGGGCGAACACTGAAGCTTTCTTT
CASTNTGANTEAFF
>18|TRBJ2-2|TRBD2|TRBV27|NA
TGTGCCAGCAGTTTACAGGGTAGCGGGAGGTTGAGGGCCGGGGAGCTGTTTTTT
CASSLQGSGRLRAGELFF
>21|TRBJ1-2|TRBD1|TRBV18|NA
TGTGCCAGCTCACCACCGGAGAGTTCGATGTCTCGGGACAGGAGGAACTATGGCTACACCTTC
CASSPPESSMSRDRRNYGYTF
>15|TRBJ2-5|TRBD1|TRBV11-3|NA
TGTGCCAGCAGCCGCTCAACAGGGGCGATGGAGACCCAGTACTTC
CASSRSTGAMETQYF
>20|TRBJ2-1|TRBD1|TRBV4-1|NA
TGCGCCAGCAGCCCTCAAGGGGGACAGCGACAACACTTCTCCTACAATGAGCAGTTCTTC
CASSPQGGQRQHFSYNEQFF
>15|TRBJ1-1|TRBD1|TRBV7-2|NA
TGTGCCAGCAGCTTCGGGACAGGGGGCAACACTGAAGCTTTCTTT
CASSFGTGGNTEAFF
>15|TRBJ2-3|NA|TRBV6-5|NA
TGTGCCAGCAGTTACTCAGGCGGGGACACAGATACGCAGTATTTT
CASSYSGGDTDTQYF
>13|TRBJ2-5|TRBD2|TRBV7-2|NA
TGTGCCAGCAGCTTACCAGCGGGGGTGACCCAGTACTTC
CASSLPAGVTQYF
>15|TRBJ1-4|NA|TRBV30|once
TGTGCCTGGAGTGTAGGGGGGGCAACTAATGAAAAACTGTTTTTT
CAWSVGGATNEKLFF
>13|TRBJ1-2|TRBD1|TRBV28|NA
TGTGCCAGCAGTTCCATACAGGGGCATGGCTACACCTTC
CASSSIQGHGYTF
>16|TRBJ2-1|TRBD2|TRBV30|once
TGTGCCCCCCCCCGCGGGAGGGGGGCCAGTGACAATGAGCAGTTCTTC
CAPPRGRGASDNEQFF
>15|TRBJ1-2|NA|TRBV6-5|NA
TGTGCCAGCAGTTACCAGGGAGGCCTGTTCAATGGCTACACCTTC
CASSYQGGLFNGYTF
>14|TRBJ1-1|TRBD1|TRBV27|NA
TGTGCCAGCAGACGGGACAGGGTGAACACTGAAGCTTTCTTT
CASRRDRVNTEAFF
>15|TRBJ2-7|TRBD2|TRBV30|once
TGTGCCTGGAAAATAGGACTAGCGGGAGGAGCCGAGCAGTACTTC
CAWKIGLAGGAEQYF
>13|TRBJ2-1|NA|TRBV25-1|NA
TGTGCCAGCAGAGGAGGTGGCTACAATGAGCAGTTCTTC
CASRGGGYNEQFF
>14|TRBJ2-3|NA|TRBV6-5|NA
TGTGCCAGCAGTTACTCGGAGGTCACAGATACGCAGTATTTT
CASSYSEVTDTQYF
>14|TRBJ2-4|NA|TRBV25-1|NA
TGTGCCAGCAGTGGGTCCGGAGTGGCAAACATTCAGTACTTC
CASSGSGVANIQYF
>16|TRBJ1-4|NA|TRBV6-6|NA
TGTGCCAGCAGTAGGGGGGGGTTGGGAACTAATGAAAAACTGTTTTTT
CASSRGGLGTNEKLFF
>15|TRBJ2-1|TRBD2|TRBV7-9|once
TGTGCCAGCAGCTTATTAGGCGGGAGCGGGAATGAGCAGTTCTTC
CASSLLGGSGNEQFF
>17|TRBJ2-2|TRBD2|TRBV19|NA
TGTGCCAGTAGTGTGGGGAGACTAGCGGGGGTATCCGGGGAGCTGTTTTTT
CASSVGRLAGVSGELFF